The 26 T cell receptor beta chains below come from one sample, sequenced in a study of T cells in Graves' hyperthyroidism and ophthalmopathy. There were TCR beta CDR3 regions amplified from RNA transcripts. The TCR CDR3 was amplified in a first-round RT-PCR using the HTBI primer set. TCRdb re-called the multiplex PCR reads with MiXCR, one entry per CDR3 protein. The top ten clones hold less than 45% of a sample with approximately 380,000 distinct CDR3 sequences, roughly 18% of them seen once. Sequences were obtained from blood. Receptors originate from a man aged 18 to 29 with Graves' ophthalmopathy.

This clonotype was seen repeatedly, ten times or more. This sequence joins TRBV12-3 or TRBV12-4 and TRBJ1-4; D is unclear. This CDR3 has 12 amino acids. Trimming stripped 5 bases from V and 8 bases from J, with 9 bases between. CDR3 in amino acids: CASSGLVEKLFF. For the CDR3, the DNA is TGTGCCAGCAGTGGGTTGGTGGAAAAACTGTTTTTT.

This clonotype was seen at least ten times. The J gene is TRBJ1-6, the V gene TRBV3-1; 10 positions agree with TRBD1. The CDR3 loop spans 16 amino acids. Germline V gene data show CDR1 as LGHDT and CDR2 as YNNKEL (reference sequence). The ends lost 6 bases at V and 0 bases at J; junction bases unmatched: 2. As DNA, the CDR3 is TGTGCCAGCAGTCGACAGGGGGCCTCCTATAATTCACCCCTCCACTTT. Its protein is CASSRQGASYNSPLHF. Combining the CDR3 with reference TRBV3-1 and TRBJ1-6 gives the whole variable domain DTAVSQTPKYLVTQMGNDKSIKCEQNLGHDTMYWYKQDSKKFLKIMFSYNNKELIINETVPNRFSPKSPDKAHLNLHINSLELGDSAVYFCASSRQGASYNSPLHFGNGTRLTVT.

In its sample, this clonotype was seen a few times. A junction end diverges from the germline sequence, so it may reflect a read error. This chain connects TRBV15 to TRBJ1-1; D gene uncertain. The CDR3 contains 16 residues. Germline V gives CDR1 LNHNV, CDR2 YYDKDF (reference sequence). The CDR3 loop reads CTTSRDRDFWSTEAFF. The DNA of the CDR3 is TGTACCACCAGCAGAGATCGCGATTTCTGGAGCACTGAAGCTTTCTTT.

Written as DNA, the CDR3 is TGTGCCAGCAGCTCGGGACAGGGCTACAATCAGCCCCAGCATTTT. Amino acids: CASSSGQGYNQPQHF. The V and J genes are TRBV11-2 and TRBJ1-5; TRBD1 matches 9 bases. V was clipped by 4 bases and J by 3 bases; unmatched bases: 4. Per germline, CDR1 SGHAT and CDR2 FQNNGV. This CDR3 is 15 amino acids long.

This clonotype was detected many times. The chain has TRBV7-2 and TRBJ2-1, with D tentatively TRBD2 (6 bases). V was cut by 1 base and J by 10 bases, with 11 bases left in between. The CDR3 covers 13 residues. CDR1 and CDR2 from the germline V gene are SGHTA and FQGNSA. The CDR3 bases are TGTGCCAGCAGCTTAGGCCTGGCGGGGGAGCAGTTCTTC. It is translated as CASSLGLAGEQFF.

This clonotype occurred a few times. This CDR3 reads CASSAANEQFF. The CDR3 nucleotides are TGCGCCAGCAGCGCCGCAAATGAGCAGTTCTTC. The chain recombines TRBV5-1 with TRBJ2-1; D remains unclear. The CDR3 has 11 amino acids. Germline CDR1 is SGHRS and CDR2 is YFSETQ. V was trimmed by 4 bases and J by 7 bases, leaving 6 bases between them.

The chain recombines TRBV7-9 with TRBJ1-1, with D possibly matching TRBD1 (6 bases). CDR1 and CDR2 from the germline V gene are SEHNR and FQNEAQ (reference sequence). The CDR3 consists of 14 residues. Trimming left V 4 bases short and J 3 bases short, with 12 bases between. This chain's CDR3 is CASSWEGVDTEAFF. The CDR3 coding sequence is TGTGCCAGCAGCTGGGAGGGGGTGGACACTGAAGCTTTCTTT.

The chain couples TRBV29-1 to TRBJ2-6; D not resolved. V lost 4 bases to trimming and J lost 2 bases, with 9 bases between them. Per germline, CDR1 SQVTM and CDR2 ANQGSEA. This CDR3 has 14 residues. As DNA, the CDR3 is TGCAGCGTTGTCAGTGTCCCTGGGGCCAACGTCCTGACTTTC. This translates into CSVVSVPGANVLTF.

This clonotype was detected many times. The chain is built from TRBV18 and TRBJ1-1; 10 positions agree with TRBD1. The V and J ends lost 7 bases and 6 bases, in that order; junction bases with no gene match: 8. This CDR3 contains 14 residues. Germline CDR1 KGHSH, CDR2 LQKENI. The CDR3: CASFSSTGGSEAFF. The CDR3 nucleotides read TGTGCCAGCTTCTCCTCGACAGGGGGCTCTGAAGCTTTCTTT.

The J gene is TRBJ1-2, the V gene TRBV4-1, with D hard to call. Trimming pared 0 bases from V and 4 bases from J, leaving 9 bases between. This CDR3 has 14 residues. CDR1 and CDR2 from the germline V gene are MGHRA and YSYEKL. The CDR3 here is CASSQDKGFYGYTF. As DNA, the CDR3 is TGCGCCAGCAGCCAAGATAAGGGATTCTATGGCTACACCTTC.

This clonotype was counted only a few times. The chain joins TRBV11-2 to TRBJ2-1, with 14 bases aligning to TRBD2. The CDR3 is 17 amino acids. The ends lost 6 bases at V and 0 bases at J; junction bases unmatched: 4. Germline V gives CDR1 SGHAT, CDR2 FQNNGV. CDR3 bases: TGTGCCAGCAGGCAGACTAGCGGGAGGGCCTCCTACAATGAGCAGTTCTTC. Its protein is CASRQTSGRASYNEQFF.

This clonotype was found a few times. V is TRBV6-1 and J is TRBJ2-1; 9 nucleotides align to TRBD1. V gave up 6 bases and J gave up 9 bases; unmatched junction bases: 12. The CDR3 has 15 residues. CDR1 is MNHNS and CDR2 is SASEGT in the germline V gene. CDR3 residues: CASSEPGTGLGEQFF. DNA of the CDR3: TGTGCCAGCAGCGAACCCGGGACAGGGTTGGGTGAGCAGTTCTTC.

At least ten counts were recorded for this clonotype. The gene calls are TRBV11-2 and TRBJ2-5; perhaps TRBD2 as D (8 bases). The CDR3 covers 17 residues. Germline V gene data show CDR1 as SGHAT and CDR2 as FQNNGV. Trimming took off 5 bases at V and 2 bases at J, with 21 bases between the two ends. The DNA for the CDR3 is TGTGCCAGCAGCCTCCCACAGGGGACTAGTTGGCAAGAGACCCAGTACTTC. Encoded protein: CASSLPQGTSWQETQYF.

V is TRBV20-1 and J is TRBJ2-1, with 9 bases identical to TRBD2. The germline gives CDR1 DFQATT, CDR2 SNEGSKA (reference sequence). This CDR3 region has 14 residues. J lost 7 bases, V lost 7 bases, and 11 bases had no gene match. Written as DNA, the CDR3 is TGCAGTGTCCGGGGGCGGGGGGGATGGAATGAGCAGTTCTTC. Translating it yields CSVRGRGGWNEQFF.

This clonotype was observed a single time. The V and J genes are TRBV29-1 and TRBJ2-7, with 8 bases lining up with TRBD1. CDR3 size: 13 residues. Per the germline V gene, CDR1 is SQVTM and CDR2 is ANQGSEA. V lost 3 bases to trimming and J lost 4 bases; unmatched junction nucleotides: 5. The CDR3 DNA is TGCAGCGTTGAGGGGGGACAGGCTTACGAGCAGTACTTC. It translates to CSVEGGQAYEQYF.

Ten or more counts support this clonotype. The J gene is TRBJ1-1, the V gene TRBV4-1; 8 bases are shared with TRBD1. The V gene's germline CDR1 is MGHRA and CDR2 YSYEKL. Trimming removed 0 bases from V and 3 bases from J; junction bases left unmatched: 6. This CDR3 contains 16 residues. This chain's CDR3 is CASSQEGQGADTEAFF. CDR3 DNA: TGCGCCAGCAGCCAAGAAGGTCAGGGGGCTGACACTGAAGCTTTCTTT.

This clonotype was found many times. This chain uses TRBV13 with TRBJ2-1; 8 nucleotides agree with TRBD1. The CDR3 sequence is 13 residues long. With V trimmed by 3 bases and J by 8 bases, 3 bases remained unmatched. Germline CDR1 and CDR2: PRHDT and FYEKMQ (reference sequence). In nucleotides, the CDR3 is TGTGCCAGCAGCTTGGACAGGGATGATGAGCAGTTCTTC. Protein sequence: CASSLDRDDEQFF.

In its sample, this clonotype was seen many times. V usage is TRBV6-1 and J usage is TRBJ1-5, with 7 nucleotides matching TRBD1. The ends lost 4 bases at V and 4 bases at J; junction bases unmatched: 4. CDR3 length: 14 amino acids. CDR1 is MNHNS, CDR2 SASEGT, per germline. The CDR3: CASSGGQVNQPQHF. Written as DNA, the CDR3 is TGTGCCAGCAGTGGCGGACAGGTAAATCAGCCCCAGCATTTT.

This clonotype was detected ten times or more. The CDR3 region is CASSHSGTVGEQYF. In DNA form, the CDR3 reads TGTGCCAGCAGCCATTCCGGGACAGTAGGCGAGCAGTACTTC. This sequence joins TRBV3-1 and TRBJ2-7; 7 nucleotides agree with TRBD1. V shed 3 bases, J shed 6 bases, and the junction held 8 bases outside the gene matches. Germline lookup yields CDR1 LGHDT and CDR2 YNNKEL (reference sequence). This CDR3 is built from 14 residues.

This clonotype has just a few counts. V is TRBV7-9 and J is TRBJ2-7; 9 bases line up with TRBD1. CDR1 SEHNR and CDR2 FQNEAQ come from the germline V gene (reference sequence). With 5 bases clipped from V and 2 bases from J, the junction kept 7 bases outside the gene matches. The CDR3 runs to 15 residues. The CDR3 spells CASSPTGTGPYEQYF. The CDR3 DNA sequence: TGTGCCAGCAGCCCGACCGGGACAGGGCCCTACGAGCAGTACTTC. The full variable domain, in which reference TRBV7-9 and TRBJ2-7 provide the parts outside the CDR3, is DTGVSQNPRHKITKRGQNVTFRCDPISEHNRLYWYRQTLGQGPEFLTYFQNEAQLEKSRLLSDRFSAERPKGSFSTLEIQRTEQGDSAMYLCASSPTGTGPYEQYFGPGTRLTVT.

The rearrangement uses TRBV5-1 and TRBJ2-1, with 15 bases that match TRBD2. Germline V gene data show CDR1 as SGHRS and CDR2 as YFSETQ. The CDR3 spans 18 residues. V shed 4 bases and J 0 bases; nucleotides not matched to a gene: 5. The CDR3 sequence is CASSEGLAGGSSYNEQFF. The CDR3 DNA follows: TGCGCCAGCAGCGAGGGACTAGCGGGGGGCAGCTCCTACAATGAGCAGTTCTTC.

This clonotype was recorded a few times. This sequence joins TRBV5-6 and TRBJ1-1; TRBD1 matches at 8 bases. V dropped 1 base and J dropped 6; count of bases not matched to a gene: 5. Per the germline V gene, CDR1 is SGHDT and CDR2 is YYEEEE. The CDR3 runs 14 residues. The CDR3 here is CASSLQGAVAEAFF. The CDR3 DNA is TGTGCCAGCAGCTTGCAGGGGGCTGTCGCTGAAGCTTTCTTT.

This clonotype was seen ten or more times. The CDR3 DNA is TGTGCCAGCAGCCCGGGACAGTCCGGCGAAAAACTGTTTTTT. It yields the protein CASSPGQSGEKLFF. The V and J genes are TRBV7-9 and TRBJ1-4; TRBD1 matches 7 bases. V lost 5 bases and J lost 8; bases outside the gene matches: 8. This CDR3 has 14 amino acids. Germline values: CDR1 SEHNR, CDR2 FQNEAQ (reference sequence).

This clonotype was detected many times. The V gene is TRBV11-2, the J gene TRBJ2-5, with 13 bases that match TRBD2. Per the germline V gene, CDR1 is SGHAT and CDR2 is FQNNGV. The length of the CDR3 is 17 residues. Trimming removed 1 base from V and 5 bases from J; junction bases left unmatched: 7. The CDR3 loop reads CASSLGMGLAGSETQYF. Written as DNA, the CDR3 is TGTGCCAGCAGCTTAGGCATGGGACTAGCGGGGAGTGAGACCCAGTACTTC.

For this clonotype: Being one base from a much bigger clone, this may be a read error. CDR3 region: CASSLTGDTIYF. CDR3 sequence (DNA): TGTGCCAGCAGCCTCACAGGGGACACCATATATTTT. This chain connects TRBV3-1 to TRBJ1-3; TRBD1 agrees at 7 bases. Looked up from germline, CDR1 is LGHDT and CDR2 is YNNKEL (reference sequence). The CDR3 is 12 amino acids. V shed 4 bases and J 8 bases; nucleotides not matched to a gene: 2.

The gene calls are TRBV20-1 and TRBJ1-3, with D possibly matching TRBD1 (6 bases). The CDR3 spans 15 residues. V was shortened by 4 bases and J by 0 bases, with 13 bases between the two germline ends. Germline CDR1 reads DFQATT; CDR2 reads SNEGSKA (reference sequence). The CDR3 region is CSATQGSSSGNTIYF. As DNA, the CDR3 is TGCAGTGCTACACAGGGTTCCAGCTCTGGAAACACCATATATTTT.